The entry that follows covers one TCR beta chain sequence. Sequenced by immunoSEQ multiplex PCR; TCRdb stores in-frame clones only, minus some. Of a few hundred thousand clones listed, approximately 85% are singletons. With V trimmed by 0 bases and J by 0 bases, 9 bases remained unmatched. The CDR3 loop spans 18 amino acids. In germline, CDR1 is LGHNT, CDR2 FRNRAP. These data belong to a study of blood T cell repertoires in COVID-19. This receptor was obtained from a woman in her seventies with acute or convalescent COVID-19. What was sequenced was peripheral blood. The chain uses TRBV12-5 and TRBJ1-2, with 8 positions matching TRBD1. The CDR3 DNA reads TGTGCTAGTGGTTTGGTATGGGACAGGATTAGCGCTAACTATGGCTACACCTTC. The encoded protein is CASGLVWDRISANYGYTF.